This record concerns one T cell receptor (beta chain) sequence. Arm-PCR of CDR3 regions and iRepertoire HTBI primers were used to build TCR beta libraries. TCRdb reprocessed the multiplex PCR reads with MiXCR, giving one entry per CDR3 protein. The sample yields fewer than 650,000 distinct CDR3 sequences, 16% seen once. The CDR3 is made up of 13 amino acids. The germline V gene encodes CDR1 KGHDR and CDR2 SFDVKD. Trimming cost V 7 bases and J 7 bases; bases outside gene matches: 6. The data were taken from a study of regulatory T cells in long-lasting Graves disease. Time point here: newly diagnosed GD, antithyroid drugs for less than 3 months. TCR sequences were obtained from RNA taken from PBMCs. The same data also went into a second study, on T cells in Graves' hyperthyroidism and ophthalmopathy.

This clonotype was sampled from a woman aged 30 to 39 with Graves disease. The chain is built from TRBV24-1 and TRBJ2-1, with TRBD2 identical over 7 bases. The material was peripheral blood mononuclear cells (PBMCs), obtained at new diagnosis, from a patient treated with antithyroid drugs. The DNA for the CDR3 is TGTGCCACCAGGGAACAAGCGGGGAATGAGCAGTTCTTC. Its translation is CATREQAGNEQFF.